The 29 T cell receptor beta chains below come from one sample, sequenced in a study of Graves' ophthalmopathy and Graves' hyperthyroidism (dated by TCRdb to 2017 to 2018). Instrument used: Illumina HiSeq 2000. For repertoire sequencing, the TCR beta CDR3 regions were amplified from RNA transcripts. HTBI primers and the Qiagen OneStep RT-PCR kit were used in a first-round RT-PCR, which was followed by a second-round multiplex PCR, size selection and purification. The public sequencing data were trimmed at Q25 with fastp and processed into clonotypes with MiXCR by TCRdb, which kept only in-frame beta chains. CDR3 protein duplicates are merged, each entry listing the most common genes and DNA. For this sample there are roughly 350,000 distinct CDR3 sequences; 15% to 20% appear just once. The ten largest clones add up to approximately 2.4% of the sample. The sequencing input was peripheral blood. The receptors were gathered from an adult woman with stable Graves' hyperthyroidism.

This clonotype was recorded at least ten times. The chain combines TRBV28 with TRBJ2-7; 12 bases map to TRBD2. Germline CDR1 reads MDHEN; CDR2 reads SYDVKM. The CDR3 is 15 amino acids. V dropped 7 bases and J dropped 6; count of bases not matched to a gene: 10. The CDR3 is CASTASGRGRSEQYF. The CDR3, as DNA: TGTGCCAGCACCGCTAGCGGGAGGGGTCGGTCCGAGCAGTACTTC.

This clonotype has ten or more counts. The chain has TRBV28 and TRBJ1-6; no clear D. CDR3 length equals 13 residues. V was pared by 3 bases and J by 7 bases, with 7 bases between. In germline, CDR1 is MDHEN, CDR2 SYDVKM. CDR3 DNA sequence: TGTGCCAGCAGTTTGCTTGGGAATTCACCCCTCCACTTT. It codes for CASSLLGNSPLHF.

This sequence joins TRBV6-1 and TRBJ2-6, with D possibly being TRBD2 (6 bases). CDR1 MNHNS and CDR2 SASEGT come from the germline V gene. The CDR3 has 15 amino acids. The V and J ends lost 2 bases and 4 bases respectively, with 9 bases between them. For the CDR3, the DNA is TGTGCCAGCAGTGAATGGGGGGAAGGGGCCAACGTCCTGACTTTC. This encodes CASSEWGEGANVLTF.

There are many counts of this clonotype. V gene TRBV7-9 combines with J gene TRBJ2-7; possibly TRBD1 for D (6 bases). V was pared by 4 bases and J by 3 bases, with 16 bases between. This CDR3 spans 15 amino acids. The V gene's germline CDR1 is SEHNR and CDR2 FQNEAQ (reference sequence). This CDR3 is CASSYQGPDIYEQYF. DNA for the CDR3: TGTGCCAGCAGCTACCAGGGGCCTGACATCTACGAGCAGTACTTC. Variable domain in full (rest from reference TRBV7-9 and TRBJ2-7): DTGVSQNPRHKITKRGQNVTFRCDPISEHNRLYWYRQTLGQGPEFLTYFQNEAQLEKSRLLSDRFSAERPKGSFSTLEIQRTEQGDSAMYLCASSYQGPDIYEQYFGPGTRLTVT.

This clonotype was seen at least ten times. This sequence joins TRBV27 and TRBJ2-7, with TRBD2 matching over 7 bases. Trimming took 0 bases from V and 6 from J; bases not matched to a gene: 2. In germline, CDR1 is MNHEY, CDR2 SMNVEV (reference sequence). The CDR3 is made up of 13 amino acids. The CDR3 region has the DNA TGTGCCAGCAGTTTATCTGGCGGGAGCGAGCAGTACTTC. This encodes CASSLSGGSEQYF.

This clonotype was observed many times. This chain joins TRBV28 and TRBJ1-5; the match to TRBD1 covers 9 bases. The CDR3 runs 16 residues. The V gene end was trimmed by 6 bases and the J gene end by 6 bases; junction bases not matched to a gene: 12. The germline gives CDR1 MDHEN, CDR2 SYDVKM. In DNA form, the CDR3 reads TGTGCCAGCAGCCCTTCCGGGGACAGGGTCGGTCAGCCCCAGCATTTT. This encodes CASSPSGDRVGQPQHF.

This clonotype was seen many times. The chain combines TRBV18 with TRBJ2-2; no clear D. Trimming took off 2 bases at V and 7 bases at J, with 5 bases between the two ends. CDR3 length: 12 residues. Germline V CDR1 and CDR2: KGHSH, LQKENI. The CDR3 spells CASSPGGGELFF. CDR3 coding DNA: TGTGCCAGCTCACCAGGCGGCGGGGAGCTGTTTTTT.

V usage is TRBV27 and J usage is TRBJ1-6; the match to TRBD1 covers 10 bases. Germline V gene lookup returns CDR1 MNHEY and CDR2 SMNVEV (reference sequence). V shed 5 bases and J 8 bases; nucleotides not matched to a gene: 12. The CDR3 sequence is 17 residues long. CDR3 sequence: CASSPRLDRGQDSPLHF. CDR3 in DNA: TGTGCCAGCAGTCCCAGACTCGACAGGGGGCAGGATTCACCCCTCCACTTT.

At least ten counts were recorded for this clonotype. This chain uses TRBV20-1 with TRBJ2-7, with 12 bases identical to TRBD1. V gave up 7 bases and J gave up 2 bases; unmatched junction bases: 6. The CDR3 totals 14 residues. The germline CDR1 and CDR2 sequences are DFQATT and SNEGSKA (reference sequence). The CDR3 DNA reads as TGCAGTGGCAGGGGGACAGGGGGCACCTACGAGCAGTACTTC. Translated: CSGRGTGGTYEQYF.

There are many counts of this clonotype. One end of the junction varies from germline; a read error may be responsible. The rearrangement links TRBV12-3 or TRBV12-4 to TRBJ2-4; D gene unclear. The CDR3 runs to 13 residues. CDR3 DNA sequence: TGTGCCAGCAGTTTATCGGGCGTCGACATTAAGTACTTC. Translation: CASSLSGVDIKYF.

CDR3 sequence reads: CASSYSKGAGNTEAFF. CDR3 sequence (DNA): TGTGCCAGCAGTTACTCGAAAGGGGCCGGGAACACTGAAGCTTTCTTT. The gene calls are TRBV6-5 and TRBJ1-1; tentative D call: TRBD1 (5 bases). CDR3 length equals 16 residues. Germline V lookup: CDR1 MNHEY, CDR2 SVGAGI. The V gene lost 0 bases and the J gene lost 1 base, with 12 bases spanning the gap.

The V and J genes are TRBV9 and TRBJ2-5, with D possibly matching TRBD2 (6 bases). This CDR3 is built from 14 residues. CDR1 SGDLS and CDR2 YYNGEE come from the germline V gene. V lost 2 bases, J lost 0 bases, and 8 bases lay in between. CDR3: CASSVRGNQETQYF. CDR3 nucleotides: TGTGCCAGCAGCGTCCGCGGGAACCAAGAGACCCAGTACTTC. Combining the CDR3 with reference TRBV9 and TRBJ2-5 gives the whole variable domain DSGVTQTPKHLITATGQRVTLRCSPRSGDLSVYWYQQSLDQGLQFLIQYYNGEERAKGNILERFSAQQFPDLHSELNLSSLELGDSALYFCASSVRGNQETQYFGPGTRLLVL.

In this sample, this clonotype turned up many times. The V call is TRBV19, the J call TRBJ1-2; D not certain. Trimming took 3 bases from V and 4 from J, leaving 9 bases between them. Germline-derived CDR1 and CDR2 are LNHDA and SQIVND (reference sequence). The CDR3 contains 13 residues. The CDR3 nucleotides are TGTGCCAGTAGTATTAAGGATGGCTATGGCTACACCTTC. Translated, it gives CASSIKDGYGYTF.

The table lists this clonotype with many counts. This chain links TRBV27 with TRBJ1-6; TRBD1 matches 8 bases. Per the germline V gene, CDR1 is MNHEY and CDR2 is SMNVEV (reference sequence). With 6 bases clipped from V and 5 bases from J, the junction kept 6 bases outside the gene matches. The CDR3 loop spans 15 amino acids. CDR3 region: CASRGGTGDNSPLHF. Written as DNA, the CDR3 is TGTGCCAGCAGGGGGGGGACAGGAGATAATTCACCCCTCCACTTT.

The sample holds many counts of this clonotype. Here the CDR3 DNA reads TGTGCCAGCAGTGACTCCCCGGGGCAAAGCAACCTCTACGAGCAGTACTTC. Translation gives CASSDSPGQSNLYEQYF. The chain employs TRBV28 and TRBJ2-7; perhaps D is TRBD1 or TRBD2 (5 bases each). Trimming took off 5 bases at V and 3 bases at J, with 23 bases between the two ends. The CDR3 covers 17 residues. Germline CDR1 reads MDHEN; CDR2 reads SYDVKM.

The V gene is TRBV12-3 or TRBV12-4, the J gene TRBJ1-1; weak D call: TRBD1 (5 bases). The V and J ends lost 5 bases and 4 bases respectively, with 23 bases between them. CDR3 size: 17 residues. In DNA form, the CDR3 reads TGTGCCAGCAGTGACGACAGTTGGAGCCATCCCGTCACTGAAGCTTTCTTT. Translation gives CASSDDSWSHPVTEAFF.

This clonotype was detected ten times or more. This chain links TRBV6-1 with TRBJ1-5; 8 bases map to TRBD1. V lost 1 base, J lost 5 bases, and 7 bases stayed unmatched. CDR3 length: 16 residues. Looked up from germline, CDR1 is MNHNS and CDR2 is SASEGT. This CDR3 reads CASSEVRQGAYQPQHF. Written as DNA, the CDR3 is TGTGCCAGCAGTGAAGTAAGGCAGGGGGCTTATCAGCCCCAGCATTTT.

This clonotype occurred many times. V usage is TRBV7-8 and J usage is TRBJ2-5, with 14 positions matching TRBD2. With 5 bases clipped from V and 1 base from J, the junction kept 9 bases outside the gene matches. From germline, CDR1 is SGHVS and CDR2 FQNEAQ. The CDR3 sequence is 18 residues long. CDR3: CASSRGLAGGLSQETQYF. The CDR3 region has the DNA TGTGCCAGCAGCCGCGGACTAGCGGGAGGTTTGAGCCAAGAGACCCAGTACTTC.

The rearrangement joins TRBV28 to TRBJ1-2; tentatively, D is TRBD1 (5 bases). CDR1 and CDR2 (germline): MDHEN, SYDVKM. This CDR3 is 16 amino acids long. Trimming left V 5 bases short and J 2 bases short, with 18 bases between. CDR3 loop: CASSPSGRTPNYGYTF. DNA for the CDR3: TGTGCCAGCAGTCCCTCGGGGCGAACGCCAAACTATGGCTACACCTTC.

The sample holds many counts of this clonotype. This sequence joins TRBV29-1 and TRBJ2-5; TRBD1 matches at 9 bases. V shed 3 bases and J 3 bases; nucleotides not matched to a gene: 11. Germline loops: CDR1 SQVTM, CDR2 ANQGSEA. CDR3 length equals 16 residues. The CDR3 loop reads CSVDLTGTGSEETQYF. The CDR3 nucleotides read TGCAGCGTTGACCTTACCGGGACAGGGAGCGAAGAGACCCAGTACTTC.

This clonotype was counted at least ten times. This chain uses TRBV19 with TRBJ2-4; D not certain. In germline, CDR1 is LNHDA, CDR2 SQIVND (reference sequence). V was trimmed by 5 bases and J by 2 bases, leaving 16 bases between them. CDR3 length: 16 amino acids. The CDR3 DNA reads TGTGCCAGTAGTTTCGGAGCTCGGAATACCAAAAACATTCAGTACTTC. Its protein product is CASSFGARNTKNIQYF.

The rearrangement joins TRBV28 to TRBJ2-7, with 8 bases fitting TRBD2. The CDR3 extends over 15 amino acids. Germline V lookup: CDR1 MDHEN, CDR2 SYDVKM. V was pared by 4 bases and J by 6 bases, with 11 bases of the junction left unmatched. The CDR3 DNA reads TGTGCCAGCAGTTCTCCCTCCAGCGGGAGAGGCGAGCAGTACTTC. Translating gives CASSSPSSGRGEQYF.

Only a few counts were recorded for this clonotype. This chain joins TRBV29-1 and TRBJ2-5; 7 nucleotides agree with TRBD1. CDR1 and CDR2 from the germline V gene are SQVTM and ANQGSEA. This CDR3 has 13 residues. J lost 1 base, V lost 6 bases, and 5 bases had no gene match. Here the CDR3 DNA reads TGCAGCGTCTCTAGGGGGCCCCAAGAGACCCAGTACTTC. Its translation: CSVSRGPQETQYF.

The sample holds a few counts of this clonotype. The chain links TRBV4-2 to TRBJ2-2, with TRBD2 matching 7 bases. The germline CDR1 and CDR2 sequences are LGHNA and YNFKEQ. J gave up 4 bases and V 3 bases, and 8 bases lay outside the gene matches. This CDR3 has 16 residues. This chain's CDR3 is CASSQRAGSGTGELFF. CDR3 nucleotide sequence: TGTGCCAGCAGCCAGAGAGCGGGATCCGGCACCGGGGAGCTGTTTTTT.

Turning to this clonotype: One end of the junction does not line up with germline, which may come from a read error. This sequence joins TRBV12-3 or TRBV12-4 and TRBJ2-7; TRBD2 is a possible D gene (6 bases). CDR3 length: 12 amino acids. The CDR3 protein is CASSVGLYDQYF. The CDR3 DNA reads as TGTGCCAGCAGTGTGGGACTTTACGATCAGTACTTC.

Many counts were recorded for this clonotype. The genes are TRBV4-2 and TRBJ2-7; TRBD1 aligns across 11 bases. The CDR3 totals 19 residues. Unmatched junction bases numbered 10, after V lost 0 bases and J lost 0 bases. Germline lookup yields CDR1 LGHNA and CDR2 YNFKEQ. CDR3 in DNA: TGTGCCAGCAGCCAAGAGCTGGGACAGGGGGTGTCAAGCTCCTACGAGCAGTACTTC. As protein: CASSQELGQGVSSSYEQYF.

In its sample, this clonotype was seen many times. J is TRBJ1-2 and V is TRBV4-1; tentative D call: TRBD1 (5 bases). V lost 4 bases and J 4 bases, leaving 16 bases between the germline ends. CDR1 is MGHRA and CDR2 is YSYEKL in the germline V gene. The CDR3 is 15 amino acids. The CDR3 loop is CASSRNPGLTYGYTF. CDR3 DNA sequence: TGCGCCAGCAGCCGGAACCCGGGACTGACCTATGGCTACACCTTC.

The rearrangement joins TRBV20-1 to TRBJ1-1; D is unresolved. Germline V gives CDR1 DFQATT, CDR2 SNEGSKA (reference sequence). V gave up 6 bases and J gave up 0 bases, with 17 bases separating them. The CDR3 contains 15 residues. Here the CDR3 reads CSALGPEVMNTEAFF. The CDR3, as DNA: TGCAGTGCCTTAGGACCCGAGGTAATGAACACTGAAGCTTTCTTT.

The V and J genes are TRBV19 and TRBJ2-5; 10 bases map to TRBD2. The CDR3 totals 15 residues. Trimming removed 3 bases from V and 5 bases from J; junction bases left unmatched: 6. CDR1 and CDR2 (germline): LNHDA, SQIVND (reference sequence). The CDR3 sequence: CASSIPTSGTETQYF. The CDR3 coding sequence is TGTGCCAGTAGTATCCCTACTAGCGGGACGGAGACCCAGTACTTC.